This TCR beta chain originates from a study of blood T cell repertoires in COVID-19. Whole-study context: Material from acute and convalescent COVID-19 was sourced from the United States, Italy and Spain. PBMCs, B-cell-depleted T cells, or T cells provided the cDNA or gDNA that made up the material.

Germline-derived CDR1 and CDR2 are SEHNR and FQNEAQ (reference sequence). This CDR3 spans 14 amino acids. Unmatched junction bases numbered 7, after V lost 5 bases and J lost 3 bases. In the study's own analysis: Amplification of reference gene primers was used by the study to estimate nucleated cell counts. This table comes from immunoSEQ multiplex PCR, and its TCRdb copy is limited to in-frame clones, with some not included. Clone size and V and J calls were adopted from that table, with D and trimming inferred from the DNA. Of about 75,000 clones in the sample, 90% are singletons; the top ten hold about 7%.

Specimen: peripheral blood. The clonotype comes from a human donor in a cohort sampled during active COVID-19. The chain employs TRBV7-9 and TRBJ2-7, with 7 positions matching TRBD2. The DNA for the CDR3 is TGTGCCAGCAGCCCGGGACTACCTAACTACGAGCAGTACTTC. This encodes CASSPGLPNYEQYF.